This entry features one T cell receptor beta chain sequence. This clone was seen only a few times. The antigen it binds to is not known. Per-base quality was not reported, and no clone a single base away is much larger than it. The High Capacity cDNA Reverse Transcription Kit was used to reverse transcribe all of the isolated RNA, meaning that expressed TCRB transcripts were what got sequenced. Deep immunoSEQ sequencing was applied to naive, central memory and regulatory T cell samples, giving an average of about 3.4 million total reads per sample. Sorted cells were lysed in RLT buffer and RNA was extracted with DNase-treated RNeasy Micro or Mini kits, depending on cell number. To prevent cross-contamination, each cell subset was processed individually, whereas patient and healthy donor samples were processed jointly. The immunoSEQ multiplex PCR was used to amplify TCRB sequences from cDNA, generating 87-bp fragments that spanned the CDR3 region. Amplicons were sequenced on the Illumina HiSeq platform. The study's own analysis went as follows. PCR bias was corrected computationally using synthetic template baselines, and reads within Hamming distance 2 were collapsed, with unmergeable singletons discarded. By aligning reads against IMGT, V, D and J genes, CDR3 length, and insertions or deletions at six rearrangement sites were assigned. Within each subset, clonotype counts were normalized to sorted cell number, after which true diversity and Gini coefficients were computed with the tcR R package. The overlap coefficient, calculated on TCRB nucleotide sequences, was used to measure repertoire sharing. Out-of-frame TCRB sequences from naive cells were analyzed as a proxy for the pre-selection repertoire. TCRdb obtained this table from immuneACCESS and retained in-frame rearrangements with V and J assigned. These tables miss some clones; where compared with another copy, unresolved V genes account for less than half of the shortfall, and the remainder is unexplained. D and trimming were read from the DNA, whereas the V and J calls and clone size are those reported in that table. The sample has about 250,000 clones on record, 13% to 15% of them singletons. The ten largest clonotypes hold 0.026% of the sample.

This entry is derived from a study of beta chain features in type 1 diabetes (dated by TCRdb to the late 2010s). For context, the study as a whole: Mean age, gender distribution, total cell number and subset yield did not differ between patients and healthy donors. Across all samples, about 110 million sorted cells were examined, and cell number per subset correlated strongly with RNA yield. The study compared the TCRB repertoires of sorted circulating CD4+ T cell subsets in recently diagnosed type 1 diabetes patients with those in matched healthy donors. Regulatory and stem cell-like memory subsets were isolated from only 8 patients and roughly eight healthy donors, whereas naive and central memory subsets came from all 28 donors. Overall results and qualifications from the work: A moderate but significant shortening of TCRB CDR3 length was observed in type 1 diabetes patients in all four CD4+ subsets. At VDJ recombination sites, type 1 diabetes patients had fewer insertions and more deleted nucleotides, which implies abnormalities in thymic rearrangement. PCR may preferentially amplify shorter templates, but because patient and control samples were amplified and corrected together, any resulting skew would affect both groups equally. Naive, central memory and regulatory TCRB repertoires appeared to be more similar among patients than among healthy donors. Because the HLA sub-analyses included only small numbers of individuals, any influence of HLA type on TCRB rearrangement was left unresolved. Sequencing cDNA rather than genomic DNA could over-represent highly expressing activated cells, although activation and CD3 levels did not differ between groups.

The CDR3 covers 15 residues, taking in both the cysteine and the phenylalanine. Just CDR3 DNA is preserved here, 45 bases in frame from base 1. V drops 1 base and J drops 3 bases, leaving 12 bases in between. From a lookup of the germline V gene, CDR1 and CDR2 are KGHSH and LQKENI. From each donor, a single peripheral blood sample of 100 to 150 mL on average was drawn into heparinised tubes. A BD FACSAria II and a panel including CD45RO, CCR7, CD25, CD127, CD95 and CD27 were used to sort naive, central memory, regulatory and stem cell-like memory CD4+ T cells. Purity was above 98% for every sorted population. PBMCs were isolated right away by Lymphoprep density gradient centrifugation and were stained directly, without culture. So that batch effects would be minimized, each experiment stained and sorted samples in pairs, pairing one healthy donor with one patient.

This receptor chain uses TRBV18 and TRBJ2-5; the D gene is perhaps TRBD2, on 6 matching bases. The sequence derives from a woman aged 40 to 50 in good health. Sequenced: naive CD4+ T cells from blood. In the paper's terms, the cell subset or site label means: true naive CD4+ T cells. The DNA reads as follows: TGTGCCAGCTCACCACTCTTTTCGGGGGAAGAGACCCAGTACTTC. Protein translation: CASSPLFSGEETQYF. The CDR3, completed at both ends by the reference TRBV18 and TRBJ2-5 genes, gives the full variable domain NAGVMQNPRHLVRRRGQEARLRCSPMKGHSHVYWYRQLPEEGLKFMVYLQKENIIDESGMPKERFSAEFPKEGPSILRIQQVVRGDSAAYFCASSPLFSGEETQYFGPGTRLLVL.